The 10 T cell receptor beta chains below come from one sample, sequenced in a study of cytomegalovirus exposure and HLA in healthy donors. Primers included in the PCR were 60 Vbeta and 13 Jbeta primers. Data came from immunoSEQ multiplex PCR; TCRdb stores just in-frame clones and leaves some out. This table has about 130,000 clones, over 75% appearing once. Sequences were obtained from PBMCs. The receptors derive from a young man in good health and CMV-seronegative.

The chain combines TRBV4-1 with TRBJ2-7, with unresolved D. The CDR3 totals 18 residues. Per the germline V gene, CDR1 is MGHRA and CDR2 is YSYEKL. V was shortened by 3 bases and J by 5 bases, with 26 bases between the two germline ends. In nucleotides, the CDR3 is TGCGCCAGCAGCCAGGTGAGTATGAGGTTGGCTCCCCGGGACGAGCAGTACTTC. It yields the protein CASSQVSMRLAPRDEQYF.

The chain carries TRBV9 and TRBJ2-3, with 8 nucleotides matching TRBD2. CDR3 length equals 14 residues. The germline V gene encodes CDR1 SGDLS and CDR2 YYNGEE. The V segment lost 4 bases and the J segment 5 bases; nucleotides outside the gene matches: 6. The CDR3 region has the DNA TGTGCCAGCAGCCTCGGACTAGCAGTAGATACGCAGTATTTT. Protein sequence: CASSLGLAVDTQYF.

Comments on this clone: An end of the junction differs from the germline gene, which may be a read error. The chain employs TRBV6-5 and TRBJ1-2; D possibly corresponds to TRBD1 (6 bases). CDR1 and CDR2 (germline): MNHEY, SVGAGI. This CDR3 spans 14 amino acids. CDR3 nucleotide sequence: TGTGCCAGCAGTTACTCCACAGGGAACTCTGGCTACACCTTC. Protein: CASSYSTGNSGYTF.

The chain recombines TRBV5-1 with TRBJ2-1, with 14 positions matching TRBD2. Germline loops: CDR1 SGHRS, CDR2 YFSETQ. With 4 bases clipped from V and 8 bases from J, the junction kept 5 bases outside the gene matches. The CDR3 loop spans 15 amino acids. The CDR3 protein is CASSLGTSGSHEQFF. The CDR3 DNA follows: TGCGCCAGCAGCCTGGGGACTAGCGGGAGTCATGAGCAGTTCTTC.

The chain couples TRBV4-2 to TRBJ2-1; 8 bases fit TRBD2. Trimming at V came to 0 bases and at J to 6 bases, leaving 4 bases not matched to a gene. Per the germline V gene, CDR1 is LGHNA and CDR2 is YNFKEQ. This CDR3 contains 15 residues. CDR3 sequence reads: CASSQEGLGGNEQFF. The DNA for the CDR3 is TGTGCCAGCAGCCAAGAGGGACTAGGGGGCAATGAGCAGTTCTTC.

The chain recombines TRBV19 with TRBJ1-2; perhaps TRBD1 as D (5 bases). The germline V gene has CDR1 LNHDA and CDR2 SQIVND (reference sequence). This CDR3 spans 14 amino acids. V was trimmed by 7 bases and J by 4 bases, leaving 16 bases between them. The CDR3 nucleotides read TGTGCCAGTAAGCAGGGCCCCTACATCTATGGCTACACCTTC. It encodes CASKQGPYIYGYTF.

The V call is TRBV28, the J call TRBJ2-2; no clear D. CDR1 MDHEN and CDR2 SYDVKM come from the germline V gene. V was cut by 3 bases and J by 7 bases, with 3 bases left in between. This CDR3 comprises 11 residues. Here the CDR3 DNA reads TGTGCCAGCAGTTTCTTCGGGGAGCTGTTTTTT. Protein product: CASSFFGELFF.

The chain links TRBV7-2 to TRBJ1-1; the match to TRBD1 covers 9 bases. Losses at the gene ends were 2 bases for V and 1 base for J; bases not matched to a gene: 5. CDR3 length: 16 amino acids. The germline CDR1 and CDR2 sequences are SGHTA and FQGNSA. The CDR3 is CASSLSTGGWNTEAFF. The CDR3 nucleotides are TGTGCCAGCAGCTTATCAACAGGGGGCTGGAACACTGAAGCTTTCTTT.

With respect to this clone: At one of its ends the junction is not consistent with the germline gene, which may arise from a read error. The genes are TRBV7-7 and TRBJ2-2; the D is unclear. This CDR3 is built from 13 residues. CDR1 is SSHAT, CDR2 FNYEAQ, per germline (reference sequence). In nucleotides, the CDR3 is TGTGCTAGCAGCCCCGACTTAACCGGGGAGCTGTTTTTT. This codes for CASSPDLTGELFF.

The rearrangement links TRBV4-2 to TRBJ1-5, with a possible D match to TRBD1 (5 bases). Trimming removed 0 bases at V and 4 bases at J, with 10 bases between. This CDR3 contains 15 residues. Germline assignment: CDR1 LGHNA and CDR2 YNFKEQ. The DNA of the CDR3 is TGTGCCAGCAGCCAAGACACCGGGGGGAATCAGCCCCAGCATTTT. Amino acid sequence: CASSQDTGGNQPQHF.